Following are 8 T cell receptor beta chains from one sample sequenced in a study of brain T cells in children with intractable seizures. Repertoires were generated with immunoSEQ multiplex PCR, while TCRdb's copy carries only in-frame clones and drops some. The sample carries around 80,000 clones, about 90% recorded once. The starting material was peripheral blood, obtained at surgery. The receptor source for this set is a girl aged 2-9 years with Rasmussen encephalitis and intractable seizures.

This clone was detected a few times. V and J are TRBV6-2 or TRBV6-3 and TRBJ2-2; TRBD1 aligns across 9 bases. Germline-derived CDR1 and CDR2 are MNHEY and SVGEGT. The V segment lost 0 bases and the J segment 6 bases; nucleotides outside the gene matches: 14. The CDR3 extends over 19 amino acids. The chain's CDR3 is CASSYSTISGTGIPGELFF. In DNA form, the CDR3 reads TGTGCCAGCAGTTACTCGACTATCTCCGGGACAGGGATCCCCGGGGAGCTGTTTTTT.

This chain joins TRBV6-5 and TRBJ2-7; TRBD2 matches at 11 bases. Germline trimming cut 6 bases from V and 0 bases from J; bases unmatched to any gene: 4. Germline CDR1 and CDR2: MNHEY and SVGAGI. The CDR3 is 15 amino acids. This CDR3 reads CASSRTSGLSYEQYF. The CDR3, as DNA: TGTGCCAGCAGCCGGACTAGCGGGCTCTCCTACGAGCAGTACTTC.

The J gene is TRBJ1-1, the V gene TRBV5-1, with D maybe TRBD1 (5 bases). Germline CDR1 and CDR2: SGHRS and YFSETQ. The CDR3 length is 16 residues. V was trimmed by 4 bases and J by 0 bases, leaving 16 bases between them. The CDR3 nucleotides read TGCGCCAGCAGCCAGGGACGCGCGGGGATGAACACTGAAGCTTTCTTT. It yields the protein CASSQGRAGMNTEAFF.

DNA of the CDR3: TGCGCCAGCAGCTTGTCTCGAGGAGACAGGGACTACAATGAGCAGTTCTTC. This gives the protein CASSLSRGDRDYNEQFF. The chain is built from TRBV5-1 and TRBJ2-1, with 7 bases matching TRBD1. The trim removed 1 base at V and 3 bases at J, leaving 10 bases unmatched. This CDR3 has 17 residues. Germline V gives CDR1 SGHRS, CDR2 YFSETQ. The variable domain in full, with the rest retrieved from reference TRBV5-1 and TRBJ2-1, is KAGVTQTPRYLIKTRGQQVTLSCSPISGHRSVSWYQQTPGQGLQFLFEYFSETQRNKGNFPGRFSGRQFSNSRSEMNVSTLELGDSALYLCASSLSRGDRDYNEQFFGPGTRLTVL.

The chain carries TRBV5-4 and TRBJ2-7; 9 nucleotides agree with TRBD1. In germline, CDR1 is SGHNT, CDR2 YYREEE (reference sequence). This CDR3 comprises 14 residues. Trimming removed 5 bases from V and 6 bases from J; junction bases left unmatched: 9. CDR3 sequence (DNA): TGTGCCAGCAGAAAAGACAGGGGGGTATCCGAGCAGTACTTC. The encoded protein is CASRKDRGVSEQYF.

This clone was recorded once. The chain joins TRBV9 to TRBJ2-7, with D possibly matching TRBD2 (6 bases). V lost 4 bases and J 3 bases, leaving 11 bases between the germline ends. Germline V gene sequence: CDR1 SGDLS, CDR2 YYNGEE. The CDR3 is 13 residues long. CDR3 protein: CASSPQGGYEQYF. CDR3 DNA sequence: TGTGCCAGCAGCCCCCAGGGAGGCTACGAGCAGTACTTC.

The chain couples TRBV14 to TRBJ1-2; 9 nucleotides align to TRBD1. The germline V gene encodes CDR1 SGHDN and CDR2 FVKESK. The J segment lost 4 bases and the V segment lost 4 bases, leaving 7 bases of the junction unmatched. This CDR3 has 15 amino acids. In DNA, the CDR3 is TGTGCCAGCAGCCCACGACAGGGGGTAGGCTATGGCTACACCTTC. This translates into CASSPRQGVGYGYTF.

This chain links TRBV6-6 with TRBJ1-1, with a possible D match to TRBD1 (5 bases). CDR3 size: 17 residues. V was shortened by 5 bases and J by 3 bases, with 22 bases between the two germline ends. Germline V lookup: CDR1 MNHNY, CDR2 SVGAGI (reference sequence). For the CDR3, the DNA is TGTGCCAGCAGTCCTTGGACATCCCCGATTAGAGACACTGAAGCTTTCTTT. It translates to CASSPWTSPIRDTEAFF.